The T cell receptor (beta chain) under discussion was sequenced for a study of blood T cell repertoires in COVID-19 (dated by TCRdb to 2020 to 2022). In terms of the full investigation: Samples covering the acute and convalescent phases of COVID-19 were provided by collaborators in the United States, Italy and Spain. The prospective study material was composed of cDNA or gDNA derived from T cells, B-cell-depleted T cells, or PBMCs. Deeply sampled blood TCRbeta repertoires from subjects exposed to, actively infected with, or recovered from COVID-19 were included in the dataset. The repertoires were released in a freely available public database intended as a resource for research on the immune response to SARS-CoV-2. The samples were drawn from two sources: the first 160 participants of the ongoing ImmuneRACE study, and 950 to 1,500 subjects contributed by 6 global collaborators. The sample metadata nearly always contained a de-identified subject ID, COVID-19 status, age in years and sex. Where available, HLA class I and class II types were obtained from metadata supplied by the sample provider rather than from assay-based typing.

TCRbeta CDR3 regions were amplified from genomic DNA by means of the immunoSEQ Assay, a bias-controlled multiplex PCR. Regarding the original processing steps: The number of nucleated cells in each sample was estimated from the amplification of reference gene primers within the assay. To quantify the absolute abundance of each unique TCRbeta CDR3 rearrangement, sequence reads were collapsed and filtered. For each sample, productive Simpson clonality was calculated as the square root of Simpson's diversity index over productive rearrangements. TCRdb retrieved this table from immuneACCESS and kept in-frame rearrangements only. Not all clones are present; in checked studies, unresolved V genes account for under half, and no reason is known for the remainder. The V and J calls and clone size are taken from that table; D and trimming were inferred from the DNA. This sample comprises about 70,000 clones, about 80% of them detected only once. The ten largest clonotypes hold 15% to 20% of the sample.

Remarks on this clone: The antigen it binds to is not known. No base quality values were provided; no much bigger clone lies one nucleotide off.

The paper's findings and limits, for the study overall: The quantity of clinical and demographic metadata differed by source and by participant and was supplied without curation.

CDR1 is given as LGHDT and CDR2 as YNNKEL, both from the germline V gene (reference sequence). V is cut by 0 bases and J by 6 bases, and the space between the germline ends is 15 bases. The CDR3 spans 15 residues, from the cysteine through the phenylalanine. Just the 45-base CDR3 DNA is kept, in frame starting at base 1. A second Seattle source provided samples from volunteer blood donors who had recovered from COVID-19. The collaborating institutions used their own protocols to collect whole blood in K2EDTA tubes. For TCRbeta analysis, collaborator samples were shipped as frozen whole blood, as isolated PBMCs, or as DNA extracted from either sample type.

The chain employs TRBV3-1 (or the pseudogene TRBV3-2) and TRBJ2-7, with TRBD2 tentatively as D gene (7 bases match). The sequence derives from a man between 65 and 79 years old who had recovered from COVID-19. Sequenced: peripheral blood. DNA sequence: TGTGCCAGCAGCCAAGAATGGGGGGGGCGAGGCGAGCAGTACTTC. This is translated as CASSQEWGGRGEQYF.